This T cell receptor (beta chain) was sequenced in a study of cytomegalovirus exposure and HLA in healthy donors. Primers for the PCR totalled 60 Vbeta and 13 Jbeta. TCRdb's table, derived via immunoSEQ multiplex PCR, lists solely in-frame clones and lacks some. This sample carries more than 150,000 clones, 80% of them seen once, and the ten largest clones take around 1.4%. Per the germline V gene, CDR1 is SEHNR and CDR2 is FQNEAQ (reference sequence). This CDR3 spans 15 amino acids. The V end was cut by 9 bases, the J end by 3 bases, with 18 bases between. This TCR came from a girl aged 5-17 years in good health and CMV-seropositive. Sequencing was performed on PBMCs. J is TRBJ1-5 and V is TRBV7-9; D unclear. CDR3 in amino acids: CASSLGPGANQPQHF. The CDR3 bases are TGTGCCAGTTCCCTAGGTCCTGGCGCCAATCAGCCCCAGCATTTT. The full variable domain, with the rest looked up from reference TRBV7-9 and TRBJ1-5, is DTGVSQNPRHKITKRGQNVTFRCDPISEHNRLYWYRQTLGQGPEFLTYFQNEAQLEKSRLLSDRFSAERPKGSFSTLEIQRTEQGDSAMYLCASSLGPGANQPQHFGDGTRLSIL.